A selection of T cell receptor beta chains follows, all from one sample in a study of T cell responses to AZD1222 COVID-19 vaccine. The protocol was immunoSEQ multiplex PCR, while the TCRdb copy is restricted to in-frame clones and leaves out a portion. The sample shows about 120,000 clones, roughly 87% of them seen only once. The material was peripheral blood, obtained on day 0 of AZD1222 vaccination. The receptor set was obtained from an adult in good health. The CDR3 runs from the conserved cysteine through the conserved F or W. A D gene is named only where the DNA matches it firmly. Clone size is not always given. Where it is, it says once, few, many or a class for expanded clones.

cdr3_aa cdr3_nt j_call v_call d_call clone_size
CASSLMTGGEAFF TGTGCCAGCAGCTTGATGACAGGGGGCGAAGCTTTCTTT TRBJ1-1 TRBV9 TRBD1 NA
CASSITGTDFGGVNSPLHF TGTGCCAGCAGCATAACCGGGACGGATTTTGGGGGGGTTAATTCACCCCTCCACTTT TRBJ1-6 TRBV5-6 NA NA
CASSNWALNNSPLHF TGTGCCAGCAGTAATTGGGCTCTGAATAATTCACCCCTCCACTTT TRBJ1-6 TRBV25-1 NA NA
CASSLRQGYGYTF TGTGCCAGCAGCTTGAGACAGGGGTATGGCTACACCTTC TRBJ1-2 TRBV5-6 TRBD1 NA
CASSQGVRETQYF TGCGCCAGCAGCCAAGGGGTCAGAGAGACCCAGTACTTC TRBJ2-5 TRBV4-1 NA NA
CASTPDRVSNQPQHF TGTGCCAGCACTCCAGACAGGGTCAGCAATCAGCCCCAGCATTTT TRBJ1-5 TRBV6-4 TRBD1 NA
CASSQDRWTSGDQETQYF TGCGCCAGCAGCCAAGATAGGTGGACTAGCGGGGACCAAGAGACCCAGTACTTC TRBJ2-5 TRBV4-1 TRBD2 NA
CASSQLTTALYGYTF TGTGCCAGCAGCCAACTAACCACGGCCCTCTATGGCTACACCTTC TRBJ1-2 TRBV7-2 NA NA
CASSQEKGATNEKLFF TGCGCCAGCAGCCAAGAGAAGGGGGCAACTAATGAAAAACTGTTTTTT TRBJ1-4 TRBV4-1 NA NA
CATSDWTGTSTDTQYF TGTGCCACCAGTGATTGGACAGGGACTAGCACAGATACGCAGTATTTT TRBJ2-3 TRBV24-1 TRBD1 once
CAIDSGDRVINSPLHF TGTGCCATAGATTCCGGGGACAGGGTCATTAATTCACCCCTCCACTTT TRBJ1-6 TRBV24-1 TRBD1 NA
CASSQDPGGKTQYF TGCGCCAGCAGCCAAGACCCGGGAGGGAAGACCCAGTACTTC TRBJ2-5 TRBV4-1 TRBD2 NA
CASSPGNGAQHF TGTGCCAGCAGCCCGGGCAACGGGGCCCAGCATTTT TRBJ1-5 TRBV7-9 NA NA
CASSIAVFRDGTFTGELFF TGTGCCAGTAGTATAGCCGTATTCCGGGACGGAACTTTTACCGGGGAGCTGTTTTTT TRBJ2-2 TRBV19 NA NA
CASSSQGGVGGGYTF TGTGCCAGCAGCTCTCAGGGAGGAGTGGGCGGCGGCTACACCTTC TRBJ1-2 TRBV11-2 NA NA
CASKPVNTEAFF TGCGCCAGCAAGCCAGTCAACACTGAAGCTTTCTTT TRBJ1-1 TRBV10-2 NA NA
CASSLVHRGDYNEQFF TGTGCCAGCAGCTTAGTTCATCGCGGGGACTACAATGAGCAGTTCTTC TRBJ2-1 TRBV7-2 NA NA
CASSTGQPQHF TGTGCCAGCAGTACAGGGCAGCCCCAGCATTTT TRBJ1-5 TRBV12-3/TRBV12-4 NA once
CASSRQGGDSPLHF TGTGCCAGCTCACGTCAGGGAGGGGACTCACCCCTCCACTTT TRBJ1-6 TRBV18 NA once
CASKGNSYEQYF TGTGCCAGCAAAGGGAACTCCTACGAGCAGTACTTC TRBJ2-7 TRBV28 NA once
CAIRDRALSGNTIYF TGTGCCATCAGGGACAGGGCTTTATCCGGAAACACCATATATTTT TRBJ1-3 TRBV10-3 TRBD1 NA
CAWSGIDGGTEAFF TGTGCCTGGAGTGGAATCGACGGGGGTACTGAAGCTTTCTTT TRBJ1-1 TRBV30 NA NA
CASSSPDRGNEKLFF TGTGCCAGCAGTTCCCCGGACAGGGGGAATGAAAAACTGTTTTTT TRBJ1-4 TRBV28 TRBD1 NA